The 18 T cell receptor beta chains below all came from one sample that was sequenced in a study of CXCR3-negative and CXCR3-positive naive CD8 T cells. Notes on the study in general: TRB CDR3s were more hydrophobic in CXCR3-positive than in CXCR3-negative naive cells.

Antigen specificity for these receptors is unknown. The method, 5' RACE with UMI labels, was used to prepare the TRB cDNA libraries. TCRdb re-called the 5' RACE reads and catalogs CDR3 proteins one per entry, DNA excluded. This sample's table has about 120,000 distinct CDR3 sequences. The sample consisted of naive CXCR3+ CD8+ T cells from blood. Documented subset: CD45RO-CCR7+CD27+CD95- naive CD8+ T cells expressing CXCR3 (TNR3+). The receptors originated from a human donor in good health. Some clones in this sample may be carry-over from other donors' samples.

V gene TRBV12-3 or TRBV12-4 combines with J gene TRBJ2-1; TCRdb calls TRBD2, which cannot be checked without DNA. The CDR3 extends over 16 amino acids. The CDR3 loop is CASSVAGGSNTDEQFF.

The V call is TRBV14, the J call TRBJ1-1. From germline, CDR1 is SGHDN and CDR2 FVKESK. The CDR3 extends over 15 amino acids. This chain's CDR3 is CASSQVVGPVGEAFF.

CDR3 in amino acids: CASSRSETSGFSGELFF. J is TRBJ2-2 and V is TRBV6-5; TCRdb's assignment of TRBD2 cannot be checked, as there is no DNA. CDR1 is MNHEY and CDR2 is SVGAGI in the germline V gene. This CDR3 has 17 residues.

This sequence joins TRBV29-1 and TRBJ1-1; the TCRdb D gene call, TRBD1, has no DNA to confirm it. Germline-derived CDR1 and CDR2 are SQVTM and ANQGSEA. This CDR3 contains 12 residues. CDR3 loop: CSVEGGDTEAFF. The entire variable domain, with the rest obtained from reference TRBV29-1 and TRBJ1-1, is as follows: SAVISQKPSRDICQRGTSLTIQCQVDSQVTMMFWYRQQPGQSLTLIATANQGSEATYESGFVIDKFPISRPNLTFSTLTVSNMSPEDSSIYLCSVEGGDTEAFFGQGTRLTVV.

The V and J genes are TRBV5-1 and TRBJ2-7; with no DNA, the TCRdb D assignment of TRBD2 cannot be verified. This CDR3 contains 17 residues. Germline V gene sequence: CDR1 SGHRS, CDR2 YFSETQ. The CDR3 sequence is CASSLEGVGLSSYEQYF.

The chain recombines TRBV7-9 with TRBJ2-5; TCRdb's D gene call, TRBD1, goes unchecked for lack of DNA. The CDR3 sequence is 15 residues long. CDR1 and CDR2 from the germline V gene are SEHNR and FQNEAQ (reference sequence). The CDR3 is CASSLALGNQETQYF. Using reference TRBV7-9 and TRBJ2-5 for the parts outside the CDR3, the full variable domain is DTGVSQNPRHKITKRGQNVTFRCDPISEHNRLYWYRQTLGQGPEFLTYFQNEAQLEKSRLLSDRFSAERPKGSFSTLEIQRTEQGDSAMYLCASSLALGNQETQYFGPGTRLLVL.

The chain couples TRBV27 to TRBJ1-1; the TRBD1 assignment by TCRdb is unverifiable without DNA. Germline lookup yields CDR1 MNHEY and CDR2 SMNVEV (reference sequence). The CDR3 is made up of 15 amino acids. The CDR3 reads CASSLGTTSPGGAFF.

V usage is TRBV7-6 and J usage is TRBJ2-1; TCRdb reports TRBD1, a call that lacks DNA to check it against. The CDR3 contains 12 residues. CDR1 is SGHVS and CDR2 is FNYEAQ in the germline V gene. The CDR3: CASSIYQGWQFF.

CDR3: CASSPTSGRALDTQYF. The V call is TRBV12-3 or TRBV12-4, the J call TRBJ2-3; TCRdb names TRBD2, which stays unverified in the absence of DNA. This CDR3 region has 16 residues.

This chain connects TRBV5-6 to TRBJ2-3; the D call of TRBD1 rests on TCRdb alone, since no DNA is present to check it. The germline CDR1 and CDR2 sequences are SGHDT and YYEEEE. The CDR3 contains 15 residues. The CDR3 is CASSPVDISFDTQYF.

J is TRBJ2-4 and V is TRBV7-9. There are 15 residues in the CDR3. The germline CDR1 and CDR2 sequences are SEHNR and FQNEAQ (reference sequence). The CDR3 sequence is CASSLSAEGRNIQYF.

J is TRBJ2-2 and V is TRBV13. The CDR3 covers 15 residues. Germline V CDR1 and CDR2: PRHDT, FYEKMQ (reference sequence). The CDR3 region is CASTRRGSHTGELFF.

The J gene is TRBJ2-7, the V gene TRBV6-2 or TRBV6-3; TCRdb proposes TRBD2, but this gene call is untestable without DNA. CDR3 length: 15 residues. Looked up from germline, CDR1 is MNHEY and CDR2 is SVGEGT. This CDR3 is CASSYLREDAYEQYF.

This chain connects TRBV11-1 to TRBJ2-1; TCRdb's D call, TRBD2, is unchecked because there is no DNA. The germline V gene encodes CDR1 SGHAT and CDR2 FQDESV (reference sequence). CDR3 length: 16 amino acids. The CDR3 sequence: CASSLSPAGDYNEQFF.

This chain uses TRBV19 with TRBJ1-2. In germline, CDR1 is LNHDA, CDR2 SQIVND (reference sequence). The CDR3 covers 12 residues. The CDR3 sequence: CASGGVTYGYTF. The full variable domain, with the rest looked up from reference TRBV19 and TRBJ1-2, is DGGITQSPKYLFRKEGQNVTLSCEQNLNHDAMYWYRQDPGQGLRLIYYSQIVNDFQKGDIAEGYSVSREKKESFPLTVTSAQKNPTAFYLCASGGVTYGYTFGSGTRLTVV.

This chain connects TRBV13 to TRBJ2-7; the D gene TCRdb calls, TRBD1, cannot be checked with no DNA. The CDR3 covers 16 residues. Looked up from germline, CDR1 is PRHDT and CDR2 is FYEKMQ (reference sequence). The CDR3 here is CASSPSPGQGSYEQYF.

The V gene is TRBV13, the J gene TRBJ2-7. CDR1 PRHDT and CDR2 FYEKMQ come from the germline V gene (reference sequence). The CDR3 length is 13 residues. The chain's CDR3 is CASSLGKPNEQYF.

This rearrangement joins TRBV7-3 to TRBJ2-1. CDR3 length: 15 residues. Germline-derived CDR1 and CDR2 are SGHTA and FQGTGA. The CDR3 is CASSIAGEAYNEQFF.